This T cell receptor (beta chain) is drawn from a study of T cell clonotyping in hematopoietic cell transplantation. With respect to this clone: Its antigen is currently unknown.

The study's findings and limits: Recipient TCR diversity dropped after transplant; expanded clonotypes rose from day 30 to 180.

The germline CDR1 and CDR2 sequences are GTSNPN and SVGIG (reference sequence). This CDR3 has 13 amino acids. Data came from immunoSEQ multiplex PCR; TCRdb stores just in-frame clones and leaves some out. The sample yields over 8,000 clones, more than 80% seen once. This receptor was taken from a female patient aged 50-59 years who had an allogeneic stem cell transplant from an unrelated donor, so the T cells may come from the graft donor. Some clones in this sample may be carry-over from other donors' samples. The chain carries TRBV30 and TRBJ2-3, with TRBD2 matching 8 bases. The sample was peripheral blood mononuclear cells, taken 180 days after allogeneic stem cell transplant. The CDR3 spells CARSQRERDTQYF. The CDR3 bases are TGTGCTCGGTCGCAGCGGGAGAGAGATACGCAGTATTTT.